This T cell receptor (beta chain) comes out of a study of OX40 agonist ivuxolimab in advanced cancers. V was trimmed by 2 bases and J by 7 bases, leaving 14 bases between them. This CDR3 spans 14 amino acids. In germline, CDR1 is MDHEN, CDR2 SYDVKM. Data came from immunoSEQ multiplex PCR; TCRdb stores just in-frame clones and leaves some out. The sample records fewer than 100,000 clones, approximately 86% being singletons. This TCR derives from an adult with an advanced solid tumor such as melanoma, head and neck, liver or kidney cancer. The material was CD4+ or CD8+ T cells sorted from blood, obtained in a trial of the OX40 agonist ivuxolimab. The rearrangement joins TRBV28 to TRBJ1-2; D is undetermined. Here the CDR3 reads CASSLLGGIGGYTF. CDR3 in DNA: TGTGCCAGCAGTTTACTCGGAGGGATCGGTGGCTACACCTTC.